The entry that follows covers one TCR beta chain sequence. This record belongs to a study of shared clonotypes between healthy human individuals. The assay was immunoSEQ multiplex PCR, and TCRdb's table has in-frame clones only and misses some. Of 2.3 million or so clones detected, more than 85% appear once; the ten largest clones hold 0.3% to 0.4%. This CDR3 is built from 16 residues. V was pared by 7 bases and J by 5 bases, with 11 bases of the junction left unmatched. Germline-derived CDR1 and CDR2 are MNHNY and SVGAGI (reference sequence). Sequencing input: naive CD4+ T cells from PBMCs. Stated subset: CD45RA+ positively selected. The clonotype originates from a man younger than 35 in good health. Some clones in this sample may be carry-over from other donors' samples. This sequence joins TRBV6-6 and TRBJ2-1, with 10 bases fitting TRBD2. The DNA for the CDR3 is TGTGCCAGCATGCTAGCGGGAGAAGTTAACCACAATGAGCAGTTCTTC. It yields the protein CASMLAGEVNHNEQFF.